The 27 T cell receptor beta chains below come from one sample, sequenced in a study of blood T cell repertoires in COVID-19. TCRdb keeps only in-frame clones here, not all; method: immunoSEQ multiplex PCR. The sample carries 250,000 to 300,000 clones, approximately 90% recorded once. The sequenced sample was peripheral blood. The receptor set was obtained from a man aged 18-30 years with active or convalescent COVID-19.

This clone was recorded only once. The chain employs TRBV15 and TRBJ1-2; D ambiguous. V shed 0 bases and J shed 10 bases, with 9 bases lying between them. This CDR3 is 12 amino acids long. In germline, CDR1 is LNHNV, CDR2 YYDKDF (reference sequence). The CDR3 spells CATSRDSNPYTF. In DNA form, the CDR3 reads TGTGCCACCAGCAGAGATTCTAACCCCTACACCTTC.

The V gene is TRBV28, the J gene TRBJ2-7; D is perhaps TRBD2 (6 bases). V was trimmed by 5 bases and J by 3 bases, leaving 17 bases between them. The CDR3 covers 15 residues. The V gene's germline CDR1 is MDHEN and CDR2 SYDVKM. The CDR3, as DNA: TGTGCCAGCAGTGAATCAGCGGAGGGGAGCTACGAGCAGTACTTC. It encodes CASSESAEGSYEQYF.

V gene TRBV7-9 combines with J gene TRBJ2-7; weak D call: TRBD2 (7 bases). The CDR3 sequence is 15 residues long. V gave up 0 bases and J gave up 5 bases, with 14 bases separating them. The germline CDR1 and CDR2 sequences are SEHNR and FQNEAQ (reference sequence). CDR3 loop: CASSLAGGPKNEQYF. The CDR3 nucleotides read TGTGCCAGCAGCTTAGCGGGGGGGCCCAAAAACGAGCAGTACTTC.

The chain couples TRBV11-2 to TRBJ1-4; D gene ambiguous. The germline gives CDR1 SGHAT, CDR2 FQNNGV. With 5 bases removed from V and 4 bases from J, the gap between germline ends came to 11 bases. The CDR3 loop spans 14 amino acids. The CDR3 DNA reads TGTGCCAGCAGCCCCCAGGAGGATAATGAAAAACTGTTTTTT. Protein: CASSPQEDNEKLFF.

This chain links TRBV6-6 with TRBJ2-7; 9 bases map to TRBD1. V shed 6 bases, J shed 4 bases, and the junction held 25 bases outside the gene matches. The germline gives CDR1 MNHNY, CDR2 SVGAGI (reference sequence). The CDR3 consists of 20 residues. CDR3 in amino acids: CASSELDRGFIGQGLYEQYF. The CDR3 nucleotides are TGTGCCAGCAGCGAGTTGGACAGGGGCTTTATTGGCCAGGGGCTTTACGAGCAGTACTTC.

The chain links TRBV14 to TRBJ2-3; the D is unclear. CDR1 and CDR2 from the germline V gene are SGHDN and FVKESK. The ends were cut back, 4 bases at V and 0 bases at J, with 11 bases in the middle. This CDR3 comprises 15 residues. The CDR3 coding sequence is TGTGCCAGCAGCCGAACACTAACTAGCACAGATACGCAGTATTTT. It yields the protein CASSRTLTSTDTQYF.

The rearrangement links TRBV15 to TRBJ2-7; a possible D gene is TRBD1 (5 bases). V lost 0 bases, J lost 3 bases, and 12 bases lay in between. Germline lookup yields CDR1 LNHNV and CDR2 YYDKDF (reference sequence). There are 15 residues in the CDR3. CDR3 nucleotides: TGTGCCACCAGCAGAGATCTAGGGCAGGGCTACGAGCAGTACTTC. Residues: CATSRDLGQGYEQYF.

The chain links TRBV4-2 to TRBJ1-2, with 10 bases aligning to TRBD1. CDR1 LGHNA and CDR2 YNFKEQ come from the germline V gene. This CDR3 region has 18 residues. The ends lost 3 bases at V and 5 bases at J; junction bases unmatched: 15. The CDR3 reads CASSHPLGTGERQYGYTF. The CDR3 region has the DNA TGTGCCAGCAGCCACCCACTGGGGACAGGGGAGCGCCAGTATGGCTACACCTTC.

This clone was observed a single time. DNA of the CDR3: TGTGCCAGCAGCTCCTTTCTCAGGGGGCCAAATGAAAAACTGTTTTTT. This translates into CASSSFLRGPNEKLFF. The V call is TRBV7-9, the J call TRBJ1-4, with TRBD1 matching 8 bases. The V gene end was trimmed by 4 bases and the J gene end by 5 bases; junction bases not matched to a gene: 9. CDR1 and CDR2 from the germline V gene are SEHNR and FQNEAQ (reference sequence). CDR3 size: 16 residues.

V usage is TRBV29-1 and J usage is TRBJ2-7, with 8 bases lining up with TRBD1. V dropped 7 bases and J dropped 2; count of bases not matched to a gene: 16. The CDR3 consists of 16 residues. The germline CDR1 and CDR2 sequences are SQVTM and ANQGSEA. The CDR3 sequence is CSASPMTGANTYEQYF. The CDR3 DNA reads TGCAGCGCCTCTCCTATGACAGGGGCCAATACCTACGAGCAGTACTTC.

V usage is TRBV11-2 and J usage is TRBJ2-2, with 7 bases identical to TRBD1. Germline V gives CDR1 SGHAT, CDR2 FQNNGV. V shed 6 bases, J shed 6 bases, and the junction held 10 bases outside the gene matches. There are 15 residues in the CDR3. CDR3 bases: TGTGCCAGCAGAACAAACAGGGGCCGCGCCGGGGAGCTGTTTTTT. Its protein is CASRTNRGRAGELFF.

V gene TRBV28 combines with J gene TRBJ1-2, with 7 bases identical to TRBD1. The CDR3 covers 14 residues. V shed 2 bases, J shed 4 bases, and the junction held 4 bases outside the gene matches. In germline, CDR1 is MDHEN, CDR2 SYDVKM. CDR3 DNA sequence: TGTGCCAGCAGTTTAGGGGACAGCTTCTATGGCTACACCTTC. It yields the protein CASSLGDSFYGYTF.

The gene calls are TRBV19 and TRBJ2-1, with TRBD2 identical over 8 bases. Germline V gives CDR1 LNHDA, CDR2 SQIVND (reference sequence). CDR3 length: 15 residues. V was clipped by 2 bases and J by 2 bases; unmatched bases: 2. The CDR3 region is CASSISGGPYNEQFF. CDR3 nucleotide sequence: TGTGCCAGTAGTATAAGCGGGGGCCCCTACAATGAGCAGTTCTTC.

This clone turned up a few times. This chain connects TRBV6-2 or TRBV6-3 to TRBJ1-2; 7 bases match TRBD1. V lost 2 bases to trimming and J lost 2 bases; unmatched junction nucleotides: 5. Germline V gene data show CDR1 as MNHEY and CDR2 as SVGEGT. This CDR3 is built from 15 residues. CDR3 region: CASSYRGPTNYGYTF. The CDR3 DNA reads as TGTGCCAGCAGTTACAGGGGGCCAACGAACTATGGCTACACCTTC.

Only one count was recorded for this clone. The chain employs TRBV30 and TRBJ1-2; maybe TRBD1 (5 bases). The V end was cut by 2 bases, the J end by 6 bases, with 13 bases between. Germline V gene lookup returns CDR1 GTSNPN and CDR2 SVGIG (reference sequence). The CDR3 covers 13 residues. CDR3 coding DNA: TGTGCCTGGAGTCGGGGGGTCGGGGATGGCTACACCTTC. It encodes CAWSRGVGDGYTF.

CDR3 sequence reads: CASSIGGTGLFYRGKLFF. As DNA, the CDR3 is TGTGCCAGTAGTATAGGAGGGACAGGGTTATTTTATCGAGGAAAACTGTTTTTT. The chain combines TRBV19 with TRBJ1-4; TRBD1 matches at 9 bases. CDR3 length equals 18 residues. Germline V gene data show CDR1 as LNHDA and CDR2 as SQIVND (reference sequence). Unmatched junction bases numbered 16, after V lost 1 base and J lost 10 bases.

The chain combines TRBV11-3 with TRBJ1-2; perhaps TRBD1 as D (5 bases). V shed 5 bases and J shed 5 bases, with 21 bases lying between them. The CDR3 contains 16 residues. Per the germline V gene, CDR1 is SGHNT and CDR2 is YENEEA. The CDR3 coding sequence is TGTGCCAGCAGCCAGGGCCTAAACCCGAGCAATTATGGCTACACCTTC. As protein: CASSQGLNPSNYGYTF.

This clone was counted once. CDR3 amino acids: CASSLGGRSYNSPLHF. The CDR3 nucleotides read TGTGCCAGCAGCTTGGGGGGCCGCTCCTATAATTCACCCCTCCACTTT. The rearrangement uses TRBV5-6 and TRBJ1-6, with D tentatively TRBD1 (5 bases). The length of the CDR3 is 16 residues. Germline V lookup: CDR1 SGHDT, CDR2 YYEEEE. Trimming cost V 0 bases and J 0 bases, with 7 bases left between them. Together with reference TRBV5-6 and TRBJ1-6, the CDR3 gives the full variable domain: DAGVTQSPTHLIKTRGQQVTLRCSPKSGHDTVSWYQQALGQGPQFIFQYYEEEERQRGNFPDRFSGHQFPNYSSELNVNALLLGDSALYLCASSLGGRSYNSPLHFGNGTRLTVT.

V usage is TRBV11-2 and J usage is TRBJ2-3; tentative D call: TRBD1 (7 bases). Trimming pared 5 bases from V and 5 bases from J, leaving 23 bases between. CDR1 SGHAT and CDR2 FQNNGV come from the germline V gene. This CDR3 is 17 amino acids long. Here the CDR3 reads CASSATGRTHSVDTQYF. The DNA of the CDR3 is TGTGCCAGCAGCGCGACAGGGAGGACACACTCAGTAGATACGCAGTATTTT.

The J gene is TRBJ2-7, the V gene TRBV3-1 (or the pseudogene TRBV3-2); 7 bases agree with TRBD2. CDR1 LGHDT and CDR2 YNNKEL come from the germline V gene (reference sequence). The CDR3 has 14 residues. J gave up 7 bases and V 5 bases, and 11 bases lay outside the gene matches. The CDR3 bases are TGTGCCAGCAGCATCGGGAGGCTAGATAAAGAGCAGTACTTC. The encoded protein is CASSIGRLDKEQYF.

The V gene is TRBV10-1, the J gene TRBJ2-5; D perhaps matches TRBD1 (5 bases). This CDR3 spans 13 amino acids. Germline V CDR1 and CDR2: WNHNN, SYGVQD (reference sequence). Trimming left V 11 bases short and J 3 bases short, with 16 bases between. For the CDR3, the DNA is TGCGCCTTTGCATCCCAGGGAAAAGAGACCCAGTACTTC. Translation gives CAFASQGKETQYF.

The rearrangement links TRBV6-5 to TRBJ1-3; 11 bases are shared with TRBD1. Germline assignment: CDR1 MNHEY and CDR2 SVGAGI. The CDR3 contains 15 residues. With V trimmed by 5 bases and J by 1 base, 1 base remained unmatched. CDR3 in DNA: TGTGCCAGCAGTAGGGACAGGGGGTCTGGAAACACCATATATTTT. Residues: CASSRDRGSGNTIYF.

There are a few counts of this clone. The chain's CDR3 is CASSQAGTSLSGELFF. The DNA of the CDR3 is TGCGCCAGCAGCCAGGCCGGGACTAGTCTTTCCGGGGAGCTGTTTTTT. The chain combines TRBV4-3 with TRBJ2-2; TRBD2 matches 8 bases. In germline, CDR1 is LGHNA, CDR2 YSLEER. J gave up 6 bases and V 3 bases, and 9 bases lay outside the gene matches. The CDR3 is 16 residues long.

The chain couples TRBV6-5 to TRBJ2-7; possibly TRBD2 for D (5 bases). From germline, CDR1 is MNHEY and CDR2 SVGAGI. The CDR3 runs 13 residues. The V end lost 0 bases, the J end lost 3 bases, and 6 bases lay between the germline ends. This CDR3 reads CASSYSGSYEQYF. The CDR3 nucleotides read TGTGCCAGCAGTTACTCTGGGAGCTACGAGCAGTACTTC.

The CDR3 region has the DNA TGTGCCTGGAAGGGGGCCGCCGCCTACGAGCAGTACTTC. This sequence encodes CAWKGAAAYEQYF. This sequence joins TRBV30 and TRBJ2-7; 7 positions agree with TRBD1. Germline assignment: CDR1 GTSNPN and CDR2 SVGIG (reference sequence). V was clipped by 4 bases and J by 2 bases; unmatched bases: 5. This CDR3 contains 13 residues.

The chain couples TRBV6-5 to TRBJ2-7, with D tentatively TRBD2 (5 bases). Germline assignment: CDR1 MNHEY and CDR2 SVGAGI. CDR3 size: 14 residues. V shed 4 bases and J shed 3 bases, with 13 bases lying between them. The CDR3 loop is CASSSPDWVYEQYF. The CDR3 bases are TGTGCCAGCAGTTCTCCGGACTGGGTCTACGAGCAGTACTTC.

The chain recombines TRBV28 with TRBJ2-3; D is uncertain. The CDR3 is 15 residues long. V shed 5 bases and J shed 3 bases, with 15 bases lying between them. CDR1 and CDR2 (germline): MDHEN, SYDVKM. CDR3 coding DNA: TGTGCCAGCAGTCCCGACGTAGGAGCTACAGATACGCAGTATTTT. As protein: CASSPDVGATDTQYF.